The rows below give T cell receptor beta chains drawn from one sample of a study of shared clonotypes between healthy human individuals. Only in-frame clones appear in the TCRdb table, and some are missing; sequencing was by immunoSEQ multiplex PCR. This sample has 1.5 million to 2.5 million clones, with approximately 94% found just once. Input material: naive CD8+ T cells sorted from blood. These receptors came from a man aged 18-30 years in good health. The conserved cysteine and the conserved F or W are not part of the CDR3 here.

j_call: TRBJ1-4
v_call: TRBV4-1
cdr3_aa: ASSLRATNEKLF

j_call: TRBJ2-2
v_call: TRBV6-1
cdr3_aa: ASSDQAGTRYTGELF

j_call: TRBJ1-1
v_call: TRBV4-1
cdr3_aa: ASSQDQGQTTGAF

j_call: TRBJ2-5
v_call: TRBV13
cdr3_aa: ASSLEEGETQY

j_call: TRBJ2-7
v_call: TRBV15
cdr3_aa: ATSLGLAGAGGYEQY

j_call: TRBJ2-5
v_call: TRBV27
cdr3_aa: ASSTILAGGRGAQY

j_call: TRBJ2-7
v_call: TRBV28
cdr3_aa: ASSPSGGPYEQY

j_call: TRBJ2-1
v_call: TRBV2
cdr3_aa: ASRLAPSYNEQF

j_call: TRBJ2-1
v_call: TRBV10-3
cdr3_aa: AIRSQGDSLPSYSEQF

j_call: TRBJ2-3
v_call: TRBV2
cdr3_aa: ASSADSTDTQY

j_call: TRBJ2-7
v_call: TRBV7-9
cdr3_aa: ASRTSAYEQY

j_call: TRBJ2-7
v_call: TRBV4-1
cdr3_aa: ASSQDSRAGAYEQY

j_call: TRBJ1-2
v_call: TRBV7-9
cdr3_aa: ASSSPGGNGYT

j_call: TRBJ1-1
v_call: TRBV7-9
cdr3_aa: ASSYGQSEAF

j_call: TRBJ2-3
v_call: TRBV4-2
cdr3_aa: ASSHGTFADTQY

j_call: TRBJ2-3
v_call: TRBV13
cdr3_aa: ASSLVMSTDTQY

j_call: TRBJ1-2
v_call: TRBV27
cdr3_aa: ASRTKGFSYGYT

j_call: TRBJ2-7
v_call: TRBV2
cdr3_aa: ASTTGRTGLYSYEQY